Following are 7 T cell receptor beta chains from one sample sequenced in a study of blood T cell repertoires in COVID-19. Repertoires were generated with immunoSEQ multiplex PCR, while TCRdb's copy carries only in-frame clones and drops some. The data contain around 47,000 clones, roughly 89% of them singletons. The sample was peripheral blood. The origin of the receptors is a man older than 75 with active or convalescent COVID-19.

The chain is built from TRBV2 and TRBJ2-1, with 9 bases identical to TRBD2. Germline lookup yields CDR1 SNHLY and CDR2 FYNNEI. This CDR3 has 14 residues. The V and J ends lost 4 bases and 4 bases, in that order; junction bases with no gene match: 2. In nucleotides, the CDR3 is TGTGCCAGCAGTGCTAGCGGGGTTTACAATGAGCAGTTCTTC. This translates into CASSASGVYNEQFF.

This clone appeared a single time. The chain recombines TRBV28 with TRBJ1-1; unclear D gene. The V end lost 2 bases, the J end lost 1 base, and 5 bases lay between the germline ends. The CDR3 has 13 residues. Germline-derived CDR1 and CDR2 are MDHEN and SYDVKM. The CDR3 region is CASSLGGNTEAFF. DNA for the CDR3: TGTGCCAGCAGTTTAGGCGGGAACACTGAAGCTTTCTTT.

The J gene is TRBJ2-3, the V gene TRBV28; TRBD1 is a possible D gene (6 bases). Germline values: CDR1 MDHEN, CDR2 SYDVKM. V lost 2 bases and J 2 bases, leaving 14 bases between the germline ends. This CDR3 spans 16 amino acids. CDR3: CASSLTGLGPTDTQYF. The CDR3 coding sequence is TGTGCCAGCAGTTTAACAGGGCTAGGACCCACAGATACGCAGTATTTT.

This clone appeared once. CDR3 coding DNA: TGTGCCAGCAGCTTGGACGGGAGCACAGATACGCAGTATTTT. Its translation: CASSLDGSTDTQYF. The rearrangement joins TRBV5-7 to TRBJ2-3; no reliable D call. TRBV5-7 is an ORF, and what it does is uncertain. CDR3 size: 14 residues. Trimming shortened V by 0 bases and J by 0 bases, and 5 bases separated the two germline ends.

The chain links TRBV6-6 to TRBJ1-1; TRBD1 agrees at 8 bases. CDR1 and CDR2 from the germline V gene are MNHNY and SVGAGI (reference sequence). The CDR3 covers 13 residues. Trimming cost V 0 bases and J 8 bases; bases outside gene matches: 2. The CDR3 spells CASSYSRDREAFF. The CDR3 nucleotides are TGTGCCAGCAGTTACTCCCGGGACAGGGAAGCTTTCTTT.

The rearrangement joins TRBV12-2 to TRBJ2-7; TRBD2 was called by the table and not checked on the DNA. TRBV12-2 has pseudogene status. CDR3 length equals 12 residues. CDR3 sequence: CASRSPRDEQYF. As DNA, the CDR3 is TGTGCAAGTCGCTCCCCCCGGGACGAGCAGTACTTC.

The chain uses TRBV4-2 and TRBJ2-2; perhaps TRBD2 as D (6 bases). CDR1 is LGHNA, CDR2 YNFKEQ, per germline. The CDR3 contains 18 residues. V was trimmed by 0 bases and J by 1 base, leaving 15 bases between them. Here the CDR3 reads CASSQDSALARNTGELFF. Here the CDR3 DNA reads TGTGCCAGCAGCCAAGATTCAGCCCTAGCGAGGAACACCGGGGAGCTGTTTTTT.